The 10 T cell receptor beta chains below all came from one sample that was sequenced in a study of shared clonotypes between healthy human individuals. Repertoires were generated with immunoSEQ multiplex PCR, while TCRdb's copy carries only in-frame clones and drops some. Altogether some 1,900,000 clones are present, less than 95% being singletons, with the ten largest covering 1.2%. Terminally differentiated effector memory CD45RA+ cells were excluded from the naive CD8 cells, which were CD45RO-negative and positively selected for CCR7. The sample comprised naive CD8+ T cells sorted from blood. These receptors were collected from a man aged 18 to 35 in good health.

This rearrangement joins TRBV9 to TRBJ1-1; TRBD1 agrees at 11 bases. Germline values: CDR1 SGDLS, CDR2 YYNGEE. This CDR3 has 15 amino acids. The ends lost 4 bases at V and 7 bases at J; junction bases unmatched: 9. The CDR3 here is CASSPGQGASVEAFF. CDR3 coding DNA: TGTGCCAGCAGCCCTGGACAGGGGGCTTCGGTTGAAGCTTTCTTT.

The CDR3 sequence: CASSWGRGEQFF. In nucleotides, the CDR3 is TGTGCCAGCAGCTGGGGTAGGGGTGAGCAGTTCTTC. This rearrangement joins TRBV13 to TRBJ2-1; perhaps TRBD1 as D (5 bases). CDR3 length equals 12 residues. Trimming took off 4 bases at V and 9 bases at J, with 10 bases between the two ends. Germline V CDR1 and CDR2: PRHDT, FYEKMQ (reference sequence). The full variable domain, in which reference TRBV13 and TRBJ2-1 provide the parts outside the CDR3, is AAGVIQSPRHLIKEKRETATLKCYPIPRHDTVYWYQQGPGQDPQFLISFYEKMQSDKGSIPDRFSAQQFSDYHSELNMSSLELGDSALYFCASSWGRGEQFFGPGTRLTVL.

The J gene is TRBJ2-3, the V gene TRBV28, with 7 bases aligning to TRBD2. CDR1 is MDHEN and CDR2 is SYDVKM in the germline V gene. This CDR3 is built from 14 residues. With 6 bases clipped from V and 0 bases from J, the junction kept 3 bases outside the gene matches. The CDR3 loop is CASRLGGSTDTQYF. The CDR3 DNA is TGTGCCAGCAGGCTGGGGGGGAGCACAGATACGCAGTATTTT.

This clone occurred once. The chain is built from TRBV27 and TRBJ2-7; D gene unclear. Germline CDR1 MNHEY, CDR2 SMNVEV (reference sequence). This CDR3 has 17 amino acids. Trimming took off 1 base at V and 1 base at J, with 17 bases between the two ends. CDR3 DNA sequence: TGTGCCAGCAGTTTATATGGGCCACGGACCGAGTCCTACGAGCAGTACTTC. The encoded protein is CASSLYGPRTESYEQYF.

This chain links TRBV10-3 with TRBJ1-4; TRBD1 matches at 9 bases. V gave up 10 bases and J gave up 2 bases; unmatched junction bases: 8. Germline V gene sequence: CDR1 ENHRY, CDR2 SYGVKD. This CDR3 contains 15 residues. For the CDR3, the DNA is TGTGCCACCATGGGACAGGGAAGTACTAATGAAAAACTGTTTTTT. As protein: CATMGQGSTNEKLFF.

The rearrangement links TRBV13 to TRBJ2-2; 9 positions match TRBD1. J lost 6 bases, V lost 4 bases, and 12 bases had no gene match. CDR3 length: 17 amino acids. Germline V gives CDR1 PRHDT, CDR2 FYEKMQ (reference sequence). CDR3 loop: CASSSPPGQGSSGELFF. For the CDR3, the DNA is TGTGCCAGCAGCTCGCCCCCGGGACAGGGCTCATCCGGGGAGCTGTTTTTT.

This chain uses TRBV5-5 with TRBJ2-7; perhaps TRBD1 as D (6 bases). The CDR3 is 14 residues long. Germline V CDR1 and CDR2: SGHKS, YYEKEE (reference sequence). V lost 4 bases to trimming and J lost 4 bases, with 15 bases between them. Here the CDR3 DNA reads TGTGCCAGCAGCGCACCTGACAGGTTATACGAGCAGTACTTC. It encodes CASSAPDRLYEQYF.

The chain uses TRBV5-1 and TRBJ1-1, with 7 nucleotides matching TRBD1. The CDR3 runs to 13 residues. V dropped 4 bases and J dropped 3; count of bases not matched to a gene: 3. Germline loops: CDR1 SGHRS, CDR2 YFSETQ. The CDR3 coding sequence is TGCGCCAGCAGCATGGACAGGTACACTGAAGCTTTCTTT. Translated, it gives CASSMDRYTEAFF.

The chain uses TRBV19 and TRBJ2-1, with D perhaps being TRBD1 or TRBD2 (5 bases each). V dropped 8 bases and J dropped 7 bases, with 18 bases sitting between them. The CDR3 extends over 14 amino acids. Germline V gene sequence: CDR1 LNHDA, CDR2 SQIVND (reference sequence). This chain's CDR3 is CASRFGGDTNEQFF. The CDR3 bases are TGTGCCAGTCGGTTTGGGGGTGATACGAATGAGCAGTTCTTC.

V usage is TRBV18 and J usage is TRBJ2-5; 7 bases map to TRBD2. In germline, CDR1 is KGHSH, CDR2 LQKENI. J was trimmed by 5 bases and V by 1 base; bases with no gene match: 10. The CDR3 has 16 residues. The CDR3 is CASSPQASGNGETQYF. DNA for the CDR3: TGTGCCAGCTCACCACAGGCCAGCGGGAATGGGGAGACCCAGTACTTC.